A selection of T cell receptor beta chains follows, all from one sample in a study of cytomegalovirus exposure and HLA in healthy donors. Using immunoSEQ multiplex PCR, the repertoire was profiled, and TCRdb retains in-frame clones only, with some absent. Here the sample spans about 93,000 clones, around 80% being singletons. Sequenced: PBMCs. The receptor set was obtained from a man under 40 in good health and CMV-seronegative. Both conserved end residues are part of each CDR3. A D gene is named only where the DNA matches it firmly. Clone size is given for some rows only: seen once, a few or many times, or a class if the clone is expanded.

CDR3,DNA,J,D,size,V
CASSQGSGQGTEKLFF,TGTGCCAGCAGCCAAGGGTCGGGACAGGGGACTGAAAAACTGTTTTTT,TRBJ1-4,TRBD1,few,TRBV4-2
CASSFRWTGRTDEQYF,TGTGCCAGCAGCTTCAGATGGACAGGAAGGACGGACGAGCAGTACTTC,TRBJ2-7,TRBD1,-,TRBV5-6
CASSLEPSNYEQYF,TGTGCCAGCAGCTTGGAACCTAGTAACTACGAGCAGTACTTC,TRBJ2-7,-,-,TRBV5-4
CASSLFLGGAETQYF,TGTGCCAGCAGCTTGTTTTTGGGAGGGGCAGAGACCCAGTACTTC,TRBJ2-5,TRBD2,-,TRBV7-9
CASSPGIYSGNTIYF,TGTGCCAGCAGCCCCGGGATATACTCTGGAAACACCATATATTTT,TRBJ1-3,-,-,TRBV7-8
CASSLVQGSDQPQHF,TGCGCCAGCAGCTTGGTCCAGGGGAGCGATCAGCCCCAGCATTTT,TRBJ1-5,-,-,TRBV5-1
CASSLVAGVGSQPQHF,TGTGCCAGCAGCTTGGTAGCAGGGGTAGGGTCTCAGCCCCAGCATTTT,TRBJ1-5,-,-,TRBV5-8
CAWSVEDDTEAFF,TGTGCCTGGAGTGTAGAGGATGACACTGAAGCTTTCTTT,TRBJ1-1,-,-,TRBV30
CASKWDRDTEAFF,TGTGCCAGCAAATGGGACAGAGACACTGAAGCTTTCTTT,TRBJ1-1,TRBD1,-,TRBV2
CASSPDREYGYTF,TGCGCCAGCAGTCCAGACAGGGAGTATGGCTACACCTTC,TRBJ1-2,TRBD1,-,TRBV10-2
CASSRPQGGTYEQYF,TGTGCCAGCAGCCGACCGCAGGGGGGCACCTACGAGCAGTACTTC,TRBJ2-7,-,-,TRBV7-2
CASSIRTSGMQYF,TGTGCCAGTAGTATACGGACTAGCGGGATGCAGTATTTT,TRBJ2-3,TRBD2,-,TRBV19